This T cell receptor (beta chain) was recovered during a study of identical twins. In this sample, this clonotype turned up a few times. Its antigen is not known. TCRdb processed the 5' RACE reads anew with MiXCR; each CDR3 protein has one entry. Of approximately 1.8 million distinct CDR3 sequences listed, under 35% are singletons. General study results and limits: When twins shared out-of-frame alpha sequences, those sequences had excess low generation probability. The authors noted that invariant MAIT and iNKT cells could partly confound zero-insertion analyses. A lower insertion count was a feature of abundant cord blood beta clonotypes, with no such feature in memory repertoires.

The germline gives CDR1 LGHDT, CDR2 YNNKEL (reference sequence). This CDR3 contains 19 residues. Trimming took off 3 bases at V and 2 bases at J, with 20 bases between the two ends. Healthy Caucasians alone served as donors. The chain has TRBV3-1 and TRBJ2-6; D is possibly TRBD2 (6 bases). This receptor was taken from a newborn girl in good health. Sequenced input: cord blood. This CDR3 reads CASSQVPLGGSPGANVLTF. The CDR3 nucleotides read TGTGCCAGCAGCCAGGTTCCCCTTGGGGGGTCCCCTGGGGCCAACGTCCTGACTTTC. Full variable domain (missing parts from reference TRBV3-1 and TRBJ2-6): DTAVSQTPKYLVTQMGNDKSIKCEQNLGHDTMYWYKQDSKKFLKIMFSYNNKELIINETVPNRFSPKSPDKAHLNLHINSLELGDSAVYFCASSQVPLGGSPGANVLTFGAGSRLTVL.